This T cell receptor (beta chain) was retrieved from a study of blood T cell repertoires in COVID-19. For the study at large: Samples taken during acute and convalescent COVID-19 were collected in the United States, Italy and Spain. PBMCs, B-cell-depleted T cells, or T cells provided the cDNA or gDNA that made up the material.

Trimming cost V 3 bases and J 14 bases; bases outside gene matches: 13. The CDR3 is made up of 17 amino acids. CDR1 is SGHAT, CDR2 FQNNGV, per germline. Under the authors' procedure: Reference gene primer amplification gave nucleated cell count estimates. Profiling relied on immunoSEQ multiplex PCR, and the TCRdb table lists in-frame clones only, not all of them. D and trimming come from the DNA, and the V and J calls and clone size come from that table. The sample records about 140,000 clones, 65% to 90% being singletons. The clonotype comes from a man in his fifties with acute or convalescent COVID-19. V usage is TRBV11-2 and J usage is TRBJ2-1; 16 positions agree with TRBD2. The sequenced sample was peripheral blood. The CDR3 loop is CASSLGGTSGRVGLKFF. The CDR3 DNA follows: TGTGCCAGCAGCTTGGGCGGGACTAGCGGGAGGGTCGGATTAAAGTTCTTC.